The 28 T cell receptor beta chains listed next were all sequenced from one sample in a study of blood T cell repertoires in COVID-19. Some clones are missing from TCRdb's copy, which holds only in-frame ones; the method was immunoSEQ multiplex PCR. Counted here are about 98,000 clones, 75% to 95% occurring once; the ten biggest clones make up about 4%. Sequencing was performed on peripheral blood. Receptors originate from a man between 18 and 29 years old with acute or convalescent COVID-19.

As DNA, the CDR3 is TGTGCCAGTAGTACAAACAACAGGGAGCAGTTCTTC. It codes for CASSTNNREQFF. V usage is TRBV19 and J usage is TRBJ2-1; D is possibly TRBD1 (5 bases). Germline V gene lookup returns CDR1 LNHDA and CDR2 SQIVND (reference sequence). The CDR3 consists of 12 residues. Trimming stripped 4 bases from V and 10 bases from J, with 11 bases between. Full variable domain (missing parts from reference TRBV19 and TRBJ2-1): DGGITQSPKYLFRKEGQNVTLSCEQNLNHDAMYWYRQDPGQGLRLIYYSQIVNDFQKGDIAEGYSVSREKKESFPLTVTSAQKNPTAFYLCASSTNNREQFFGPGTRLTVL.

The rearrangement links TRBV30 to TRBJ1-2; no clear D gene. V was pared by 8 bases and J by 0 bases, with 13 bases between. CDR3 length: 13 residues. The germline CDR1 and CDR2 sequences are GTSNPN and SVGIG (reference sequence). CDR3 sequence reads: CALTRPANYGYTF. CDR3 DNA: TGTGCCCTGACTCGGCCAGCTAACTATGGCTACACCTTC.

This chain connects TRBV5-1 to TRBJ2-7; 8 bases are shared with TRBD1. Germline V lookup: CDR1 SGHRS, CDR2 YFSETQ. This CDR3 spans 14 amino acids. The junction had 6 bases not matched to a gene; V was cut back by 4 bases and J by 3 bases. This CDR3 is CASSRNRGFYEQYF. The CDR3 DNA reads TGCGCCAGCAGCCGCAACAGGGGGTTCTACGAGCAGTACTTC.

This chain uses TRBV5-5 with TRBJ1-5, with TRBD1 matching over 11 bases. Germline V gene lookup returns CDR1 SGHKS and CDR2 YYEKEE (reference sequence). This CDR3 has 17 amino acids. The J segment lost 0 bases and the V segment lost 4 bases, leaving 6 bases of the junction unmatched. The CDR3 sequence: CASSPKGQGDSNQPQHF. The CDR3 region has the DNA TGTGCCAGCAGCCCTAAGGGACAGGGGGATAGCAATCAGCCCCAGCATTTT. The entire variable domain, with the rest obtained from reference TRBV5-5 and TRBJ1-5, is as follows: DAGVTQSPTHLIKTRGQQVTLRCSPISGHKSVSWYQQVLGQGPQFIFQYYEKEERGRGNFPDRFSARQFPNYSSELNVNALLLGDSALYLCASSPKGQGDSNQPQHFGDGTRLSIL.

The rearrangement uses TRBV5-1 and TRBJ1-1; TRBD1 matches 7 bases. The CDR3 consists of 14 residues. Germline-derived CDR1 and CDR2 are SGHRS and YFSETQ. V lost 3 bases and J lost 1; bases outside the gene matches: 3. The CDR3 here is CASSSGTENTEAFF. Here the CDR3 DNA reads TGCGCCAGCAGCTCCGGGACAGAGAACACTGAAGCTTTCTTT.

The chain carries TRBV19 and TRBJ1-2, with 11 bases aligning to TRBD1. CDR1 is LNHDA and CDR2 is SQIVND in the germline V gene (reference sequence). The CDR3 spans 15 residues. V lost 7 bases to trimming and J lost 4 bases; unmatched junction nucleotides: 8. Here the CDR3 reads CASTPGTGGSYGYTF. The CDR3 DNA reads as TGTGCCAGTACCCCCGGGACAGGGGGATCCTATGGCTACACCTTC.

This clone was counted only a few times. This sequence joins TRBV6-1 and TRBJ1-2, with a possible D match to TRBD1 (5 bases). The V gene lost 3 bases and the J gene lost 4 bases, with 12 bases spanning the gap. The length of the CDR3 is 14 residues. Germline CDR1 MNHNS, CDR2 SASEGT. CDR3: CASSEEGPSYGYTF. As DNA, the CDR3 is TGTGCCAGCAGTGAGGAGGGGCCTTCCTATGGCTACACCTTC.

The chain carries TRBV21-1 and TRBJ1-5; the D call TRBD1 from the table was never checked on the DNA. TRBV21-1 is labeled a pseudogene. The CDR3 contains 18 residues. The CDR3 DNA reads as TGTGCCAGCAGCAAAGAGTGGGGACAGGGGAGGGGCAATCAGCCCCAGCATTTT. This codes for CASSKEWGQGRGNQPQHF.

This chain uses TRBV10-2 with TRBJ1-2, with D possibly TRBD1 on 5 matching bases. The V end was cut by 6 bases, the J end by 3 bases, with 11 bases between. Germline V gives CDR1 WSHSY, CDR2 SAAADI. The CDR3 contains 13 residues. CDR3: CASRGRDDYGYTF. In nucleotides, the CDR3 is TGCGCCAGCAGAGGGAGGGACGACTATGGCTACACCTTC.

The chain has TRBV15 and TRBJ2-1; 11 bases are a match to TRBD1. This CDR3 region has 16 residues. J gave up 6 bases and V 1 base, and 5 bases lay outside the gene matches. CDR1 is LNHNV, CDR2 YYDKDF, per germline (reference sequence). The CDR3 DNA is TGTGCCACCAGCAGAGGCCGGGACAGGGGGGCCAATGAGCAGTTCTTC. Amino acids: CATSRGRDRGANEQFF.

The rearrangement links TRBV14 to TRBJ1-2; no firm D call. V lost 4 bases and J lost 8, with 23 bases in between. The germline CDR1 and CDR2 sequences are SGHDN and FVKESK. The CDR3 runs to 16 residues. CDR3 bases: TGTGCCAGCAGCCCCAACGCTTGGGAGACGTGGGAGGGCTACACCTTC. Translating it yields CASSPNAWETWEGYTF.

The genes are TRBV21-1 and TRBJ1-1. TRBV21-1 has pseudogene status. This CDR3 region has 15 residues. The CDR3 sequence: CAQSGERGRNTEAFF. CDR3 bases: TGTGCCCAATCGGGGGAGAGGGGCAGGAACACTGAAGCTTTCTTT.

Note on this clone: Distinct nucleotide sequences in the sample also encode this CDR3. This chain joins TRBV19 and TRBJ1-5, with 9 bases aligning to TRBD1. The germline CDR1 and CDR2 sequences are LNHDA and SQIVND (reference sequence). The trim removed 3 bases at V and 4 bases at J, leaving 4 bases unmatched. CDR3 length: 15 amino acids. The chain's CDR3 is CASSIRGTGNQPQHF. CDR3 DNA sequence: TGTGCCAGTAGTATTCGAGGGACAGGGAATCAGCCCCAGCATTTT.

The chain recombines TRBV30 with TRBJ1-2; D is uncertain. The length of the CDR3 is 12 residues. The V end was cut by 5 bases, the J end by 0 bases, with 7 bases between. Germline values: CDR1 GTSNPN, CDR2 SVGIG (reference sequence). This CDR3 reads CAWDTANYGYTF. CDR3 nucleotide sequence: TGTGCCTGGGACACAGCTAACTATGGCTACACCTTC.

This sequence joins TRBV5-6 and TRBJ1-1; D unclear. Germline values: CDR1 SGHDT, CDR2 YYEEEE. This CDR3 has 14 residues. V lost 0 bases to trimming and J lost 1 base, with 7 bases between them. The CDR3 coding sequence is TGTGCCAGCAGCTTGGTCTACGGGAACACTGAAGCTTTCTTT. Translated, it gives CASSLVYGNTEAFF.

The gene calls are TRBV27 and TRBJ1-5; 9 bases align to TRBD1. The CDR3 runs 16 residues. V lost 5 bases, J lost 2 bases, and 7 bases stayed unmatched. CDR1 is MNHEY and CDR2 is SMNVEV in the germline V gene (reference sequence). In DNA, the CDR3 is TGTGCCAGCAGTCCTTGGGACAGGGAAGGCAATCAGCCCCAGCATTTT. Translation: CASSPWDREGNQPQHF.

The chain has TRBV7-9 and TRBJ1-3; D is unresolved. Germline assignment: CDR1 SEHNR and CDR2 FQNEAQ (reference sequence). The CDR3 totals 14 residues. V lost 5 bases, J lost 2 bases, and 10 bases lay in between. CDR3 sequence (DNA): TGTGCCAGCAGCCCTCCGGGTACTGGAAACACCATATATTTT. It encodes CASSPPGTGNTIYF.

CDR3 residues: CASSYGTSVYNEQFF. DNA for the CDR3: TGTGCCAGCAGTTACGGGACTAGCGTCTACAATGAGCAGTTCTTC. The rearrangement links TRBV6-5 to TRBJ2-1, with 10 bases identical to TRBD2. The CDR3 is 15 amino acids. V shed 2 bases and J 3 bases; nucleotides not matched to a gene: 1. Germline V gene lookup returns CDR1 MNHEY and CDR2 SVGAGI.

The CDR3 nucleotides read TGCGCCAGCAGCCAAGGGTTTCAGGGGGCAGATACGCAGTATTTT. It codes for CASSQGFQGADTQYF. This chain links TRBV4-1 with TRBJ2-3; 7 bases match TRBD1. The J segment lost 4 bases and the V segment lost 1 base, leaving 5 bases of the junction unmatched. Germline V lookup: CDR1 MGHRA, CDR2 YSYEKL. This CDR3 comprises 15 residues.

This clone came up once. This chain joins TRBV7-9 and TRBJ2-5, with 8 bases identical to TRBD1. The CDR3 totals 16 residues. The germline V gene encodes CDR1 SEHNR and CDR2 FQNEAQ (reference sequence). V trimming: 3 bases; J trimming: 5 bases; junction bases outside the gene matches: 11. The CDR3 bases are TGTGCCAGCAGCTTTCCGGACAGGGATCGTTGGGAGACCCAGTACTTC. Its translation: CASSFPDRDRWETQYF.

The rearrangement joins TRBV7-9 to TRBJ1-1; D is ambiguous. Germline values: CDR1 SEHNR, CDR2 FQNEAQ (reference sequence). This CDR3 has 10 amino acids. V gave up 7 bases and J gave up 8 bases, with 8 bases separating them. Here the CDR3 reads CASTGSEAFF. The CDR3 bases are TGTGCCAGCACGGGTAGCGAAGCTTTCTTT.

This chain joins TRBV2 and TRBJ1-6; D is uncertain. V lost 3 bases and J 7 bases, leaving 7 bases between the germline ends. CDR1 is SNHLY, CDR2 FYNNEI, per germline. The CDR3 totals 13 residues. CDR3 in amino acids: CASSEGGNSPLHF. The CDR3 DNA follows: TGTGCCAGCAGTGAGGGAGGGAATTCACCCCTCCACTTT.

The chain couples TRBV7-9 to TRBJ2-1, with 7 bases identical to TRBD2. CDR1 is SEHNR, CDR2 FQNEAQ, per germline (reference sequence). The CDR3 is 14 residues long. Trimming cost V 5 bases and J 8 bases; bases outside gene matches: 9. The DNA of the CDR3 is TGTGCCAGCAGCCGCAGCGGGATCTCGGATGAGCAGTTCTTC. Its translation: CASSRSGISDEQFF.

J is TRBJ2-5 and V is TRBV7-9; perhaps TRBD1 as D (5 bases). The CDR3 loop spans 12 amino acids. CDR1 and CDR2 (germline): SEHNR, FQNEAQ (reference sequence). The V end was cut by 6 bases, the J end by 13 bases, with 18 bases between. CDR3 in amino acids: CASRPLDSRGYF. In DNA form, the CDR3 reads TGTGCCAGCAGACCTCTTGACAGCAGAGGGTACTTC.

The chain links TRBV27 to TRBJ2-5; unclear D gene. This CDR3 contains 13 residues. The germline V gene has CDR1 MNHEY and CDR2 SMNVEV (reference sequence). Trimming took off 2 bases at V and 5 bases at J, with 9 bases between the two ends. The CDR3 sequence is CASSLLDKETQYF. The CDR3 DNA sequence: TGTGCCAGCAGTTTACTAGATAAGGAGACCCAGTACTTC.

V and J are TRBV27 and TRBJ1-2, with 7 bases aligning to TRBD1. The V gene end was trimmed by 5 bases and the J gene end by 0 bases; junction bases not matched to a gene: 3. The CDR3 runs to 14 residues. Germline values: CDR1 MNHEY, CDR2 SMNVEV (reference sequence). The CDR3 region is CASSPDRANYGYTF. The CDR3 nucleotides are TGTGCCAGCAGTCCAGACAGGGCTAACTATGGCTACACCTTC.

V and J are TRBV11-2 and TRBJ1-6, with 7 bases identical to TRBD1. CDR1 and CDR2 (germline): SGHAT, FQNNGV. V dropped 4 bases and J dropped 9; count of bases not matched to a gene: 12. The CDR3 has 16 amino acids. This CDR3 is CASSSDRAPLSSPLHF. CDR3 nucleotides: TGTGCCAGCAGCTCAGACAGGGCCCCTTTGAGTTCACCCCTCCACTTT.

This clone was observed a few times. The rearrangement joins TRBV30 to TRBJ1-2; the D gene is possibly TRBD1 (5 bases). V was pared by 3 bases and J by 5 bases, with 22 bases between. Germline-derived CDR1 and CDR2 are GTSNPN and SVGIG (reference sequence). The CDR3 runs to 16 residues. The CDR3 loop is CAWSPGVAGLSYGYTF. The CDR3 DNA sequence: TGTGCCTGGAGCCCTGGTGTGGCAGGGTTAAGTTATGGCTACACCTTC.